The clone carrying this T cell receptor (beta chain) was found a few times. The antigen is undetermined. V shed 0 bases, J shed 11 bases, and the junction held 9 bases outside the gene matches. The CDR3 extends over 14 amino acids. Germline V gene sequence: CDR1 LGHDT, CDR2 YNNKEL (reference sequence). Here immunoSEQ multiplex PCR was the method, and the copy in TCRdb shows in-frame clones only, minus some. Among about 120,000 clones listed, more than 85% were seen once. This specimen comes from a study of T cell responses to AZD1222 COVID-19 vaccine. Study outcomes and limitations: The study sampled repertoires only after the peak T cell response. Reportedly, nearly half the spike-specific TCRs target unmutated variant regions. A mostly white British donor set with more females was recruited, and clonal diversity was possibly underestimated. Baseline serostatus was positive in only a handful of AZD1222 recipients.

This rearrangement joins TRBV3-1 (or the pseudogene TRBV3-2) to TRBJ1-1; 7 bases are a match to TRBD1. The source is an adult in good health. The source material was peripheral blood, sampled on day 0 of AZD1222 vaccination. The CDR3, as DNA: TGTGCCAGCAGCCAAGATCGGGGCAGGGGGGCCGCTTTCTTT. This sequence encodes CASSQDRGRGAAFF.